What follows is one T cell receptor (beta chain) and its context. Its antigen has not been determined. Within one base of it there is no much larger clone, and no base qualities were kept. The data are from a study of OX40 agonist ivuxolimab in advanced cancers. At the level of the whole study: Ivuxolimab was a fully human IgG2 agonistic monoclonal antibody targeting the costimulatory receptor OX40 (CD134). Intravenous ivuxolimab was administered to patients every 2 weeks at six dose levels: 0.01, 0.1, 0.3, 1.5, 3 and 10 mg/kg. Of the approximately 54 dose-escalation patients, hepatocellular carcinoma was present in about 20, melanoma in about 15, renal cell carcinoma in 9 and head and neck cancer in 9. In the dose-escalation cohort, around four fifths of patients were male, and the mean age was roughly 56 years with a range of roughly 20 to 79. Prior anti-PD-1, anti-PD-L1 or anti-CTLA-4 therapy was permitted, and approximately 42% of dose-escalation patients had received checkpoint inhibitors. Partial responses were achieved by three dose-escalation patients, of whom one had hepatocellular carcinoma and two had cutaneous melanoma. Peripheral TCRbeta sequencing was intended to test whether TCR sequence diversity was altered and clonal T-cell expansion was caused by ivuxolimab. The paper covers the monotherapy dose-escalation part of the phase I ivuxolimab trial, which included N of about 50 patients. Broader findings and caveats from the paper: The antigen specificity of the peripheral T cells that underwent clonal expansion was not determined. At doses of 0.1 to 3.0 mg/kg, clonal expansion of both CD4+ and CD8+ T cells in blood was seen between baseline and week 6. Low levels of normalized T-cell clonal expansion were also seen in some patients who did not respond. In partial responders in the 0.1-3.0 mg/kg groups, normalized peripheral clonal expansion was found to be among the lowest, especially among CD8+ T cells. After ivuxolimab, more expanded clones were found on average in CD8+ T cells than in CD4+ T cells.

The CDR3 runs 17 residues from the cysteine to the phenylalanine. Left in the record is the CDR3 DNA by itself, 51 bases read in frame from the first base. V trim: 5 bases; J trim: 5 bases; unmatched bases: 9. The germline V gene gives CDR1 as SGHRS and CDR2 as YFSETQ. Genomic DNA was isolated from the sorted cells so that the TCRbeta CDR3 region could be sequenced. The immunoSEQ Assay was used to sequence the TCRbeta CDR3 regions. Not all clones reach the TCRdb copy of this immuneACCESS table, which keeps in-frame sequences only. Checked studies attribute under half of the gap to unresolved V genes and leave the rest unexplained. For this sample there are about 61,000 clones; more than 70% appear just once. The top ten clonotypes cover less than 0.55% of the sample. The trial excluded patients who had a history of autoimmune disease or who were on systemic immunosuppression. Peripheral blood for TCR sequencing was collected from all dose cohorts at baseline, on cycle 4 day 1, and on cycle 7 day 1. The samples were taken from a phase I, first-in-human, multicenter, open-label dose-escalation trial of ivuxolimab. Adults with locally advanced or metastatic melanoma, renal cell carcinoma, hepatocellular carcinoma or head and neck squamous cell carcinoma were enrolled in the trial. Before TCR sequencing, CD4+ T cells and CD8+ T cells from peripheral blood were sorted into separate populations.

This chain joins TRBV5-1 to TRBJ2-1; 14 junctional bases match TRBD2. The clonotype originates from an adult with an advanced solid tumor such as melanoma, head and neck, liver or kidney cancer. Specimen: CD4+ or CD8+ T cells sorted from blood, collected in a trial of the OX40 agonist ivuxolimab. The CDR3: CASRTNVGLAGDNEQFF. The sequenced DNA is TGCGCCAGCAGGACCAACGTGGGACTAGCGGGAGACAATGAGCAGTTCTTC. The full variable domain, with segments outside the CDR3 supplied by the reference TRBV5-1 and TRBJ2-1 proteins, appears as KAGVTQTPRYLIKTRGQQVTLSCSPISGHRSVSWYQQTPGQGLQFLFEYFSETQRNKGNFPGRFSGRQFSNSRSEMNVSTLELGDSALYLCASRTNVGLAGDNEQFFGPGTRLTVL.